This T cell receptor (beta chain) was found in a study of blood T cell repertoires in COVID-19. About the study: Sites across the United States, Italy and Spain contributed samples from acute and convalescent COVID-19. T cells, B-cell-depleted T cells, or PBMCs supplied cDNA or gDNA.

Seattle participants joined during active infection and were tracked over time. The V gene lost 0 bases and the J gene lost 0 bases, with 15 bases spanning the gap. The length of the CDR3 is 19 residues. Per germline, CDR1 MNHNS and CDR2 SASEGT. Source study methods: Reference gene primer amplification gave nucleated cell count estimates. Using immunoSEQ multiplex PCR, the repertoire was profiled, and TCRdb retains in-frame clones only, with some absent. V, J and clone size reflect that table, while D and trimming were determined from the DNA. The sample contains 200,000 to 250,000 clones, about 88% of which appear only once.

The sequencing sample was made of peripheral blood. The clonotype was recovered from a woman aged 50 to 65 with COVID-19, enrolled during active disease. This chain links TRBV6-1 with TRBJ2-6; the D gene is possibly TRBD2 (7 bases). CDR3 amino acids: CASSEARAGARSGANVLTF. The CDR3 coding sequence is TGTGCCAGCAGTGAAGCCAGGGCGGGGGCCCGCTCTGGGGCCAACGTCCTGACTTTC.